The sequence of this TCR delta chain was determined in a study of Vδ1+ human thymocytes. Whole-study findings and limits: In the thymus, TRG and TRD repertoires looked highly polyclonal with Gaussian CDR3 lengths.

The V and J ends lost 3 bases and 0 bases, in that order; junction bases with no gene match: 22. Germline values: CDR1 TSWWSYY, CDR2 QGS. The CDR3 runs to 21 residues. About this clone itself: Its specificity is unknown. Different DNA sequences within this sample yield the same CDR3.

RNA was extracted from the cells and then reverse transcribed. The CDR3 regions were amplified by multiplex PCR from V-gene primers to a constant-region primer. TCRdb re-called the multiplex PCR reads using CATT. Of over 65,000 delta-chain clones in the sample, 30% to 45% are singletons; the top ten hold roughly 0.25%. The source of this sequence is a boy in the first two years of life who had congenital heart surgery. The chain employs TRDV1 and TRDJ1; 7 bases map to TRDD2. The sequenced material came from Vdelta1+ gamma-delta thymocytes from the thymus. Described subset: FACS-sorted CD3+ TCRalphabeta- TCRVdelta1+ TCRVdelta2- thymocytes. CDR3 residues: CALGDPHHSYPTVSYTDKLIF. The CDR3 DNA follows: TGTGCTCTTGGGGATCCACACCATTCCTACCCAACCGTATCATACACCGATAAACTCATCTTT.